Listed here are 17 T cell receptor beta chains from one sample, sequenced in a study of T cells in Graves' hyperthyroidism and ophthalmopathy (dated by TCRdb to between 2019 and 2020). The library relied on multiplex PCR. Instrument on record: Illumina HiSeq 2000. TCR beta CDR3 regions were amplified from RNA transcripts. The first round of RT-PCR for the TCR CDR3 was performed with the HTBI primer set and the Qiagen OneStep RT-PCR kit. TCRdb reworked the public reads: Q25 trimming with fastp, MiXCR clone assembly, productive beta chains retained. Rows with one shared CDR3 protein collapse into an entry with the most common genes and DNA. This sample has 500,000 or so distinct CDR3 sequences in its table, and about 15% of those were observed once. The ten largest clonotypes hold roughly a sixth of the sample. Sequenced input: blood. These TCRs come from a woman aged 18-29 years with Graves' ophthalmopathy.

The table lists this clonotype with many counts. The chain recombines TRBV24-1 with TRBJ2-7; no clear D. Germline CDR1 reads KGHDR; CDR2 reads SFDVKD. The V end lost 0 bases, the J end lost 4 bases, and 0 bases lay between the germline ends. The CDR3 is 11 amino acids. CDR3 DNA sequence: TGTGCCACCAGTGATTTGTACGAGCAGTACTTC. Translated: CATSDLYEQYF.

This clonotype was seen repeatedly, ten times or more. The gene calls are TRBV11-2 and TRBJ2-2; no reliable D call. Germline V CDR1 and CDR2: SGHAT, FQNNGV. The CDR3 contains 15 residues. V lost 3 bases, J lost 0 bases, and 8 bases lay in between. The CDR3 region is CASSLAGSNTGELFF. Here the CDR3 DNA reads TGTGCCAGCAGCTTGGCAGGATCGAACACCGGGGAGCTGTTTTTT. The full variable domain, its missing parts supplied by reference TRBV11-2 and TRBJ2-2, is EAGVAQSPRYKIIEKRQSVAFWCNPISGHATLYWYQQILGQGPKLLIQFQNNGVVDDSQLPKDRFSAERLKGVDSTLKIQPAKLEDSAVYLCASSLAGSNTGELFFGEGSRLTVL.

This clonotype was counted many times. The J gene is TRBJ2-7, the V gene TRBV28; no clear D gene. V lost 2 bases to trimming and J lost 7 bases, with 9 bases between them. This CDR3 contains 12 residues. From germline, CDR1 is MDHEN and CDR2 SYDVKM. CDR3 sequence (DNA): TGTGCCAGCAGTTTAGAAAGGGCGGAGCAGTACTTC. It encodes CASSLERAEQYF.

This clonotype was detected only a few times. The chain carries TRBV9 and TRBJ2-7; D is unclear. V gave up 0 bases and J gave up 6 bases, with 13 bases separating them. This CDR3 has 14 residues. Germline V gives CDR1 SGDLS, CDR2 YYNGEE. DNA for the CDR3: TGTGCCAGCAGCGTAGGGCTACTCTCCCTCGAGCAGTACTTC. The encoded protein is CASSVGLLSLEQYF.

This CDR3 is CASSPPLAGGTYEQYF. The CDR3 DNA reads as TGTGCCAGCAGCCCCCCCCTGGCAGGTGGTACCTACGAGCAGTACTTC. The J gene is TRBJ2-7, the V gene TRBV11-1; D is unclear. This CDR3 contains 16 residues. CDR1 and CDR2 from the germline V gene are SGHAT and FQDESV (reference sequence). Trimming took off 5 bases at V and 2 bases at J, with 19 bases between the two ends. The variable domain in full, completed from reference TRBV11-1 and TRBJ2-7, reads EAEVAQSPRYKITEKSQAVAFWCDPISGHATLYWYRQILGQGPELLVQFQDESVVDDSQLPKDRFSAERLKGVDSTLKIQPAELGDSAMYLCASSPPLAGGTYEQYFGPGTRLTVT.

This clonotype was found many times. The chain carries TRBV20-1 and TRBJ1-1; D is ambiguous. CDR1 and CDR2 from the germline V gene are DFQATT and SNEGSKA (reference sequence). V was pared by 3 bases and J by 1 base, with 6 bases between. CDR3 length: 12 amino acids. Here the CDR3 reads CSARVKNTEAFF. Here the CDR3 DNA reads TGCAGTGCTAGGGTCAAGAACACTGAAGCTTTCTTT.

This clonotype was seen more than once but under ten times. This chain links TRBV28 with TRBJ2-4, with D perhaps being TRBD1 or TRBD2 (5 bases each). Germline assignment: CDR1 MDHEN and CDR2 SYDVKM. Trimming pared 3 bases from V and 8 bases from J, leaving 14 bases between. The length of the CDR3 is 14 residues. CDR3 sequence reads: CASSFSGAGDIQYF. Here the CDR3 DNA reads TGTGCCAGCAGTTTTTCCGGGGCTGGGGACATTCAGTACTTC. Drawing the rest from reference TRBV28 and TRBJ2-4, the complete variable domain is DVKVTQSSRYLVKRTGEKVFLECVQDMDHENMFWYRQDPGLGLRLIYFSYDVKMKEKGDIPEGYSVSREKKERFSLILESASTNQTSMYLCASSFSGAGDIQYFGAGTRLSVL.

The V and J genes are TRBV12-3 or TRBV12-4 and TRBJ1-4; tentative D call: TRBD1 (6 bases). V lost 5 bases, J lost 10 bases, and 14 bases lay in between. The CDR3 consists of 13 residues. The DNA for the CDR3 is TGTGCCAGCAGTGTATCAGGGGTAGGAAAACTGTTTTTT. Residues: CASSVSGVGKLFF.

This chain connects TRBV4-1 to TRBJ1-4; TRBD1 matches 10 bases. V gave up 1 base and J gave up 8 bases; unmatched junction bases: 4. Germline CDR1 MGHRA, CDR2 YSYEKL. CDR3 length: 15 amino acids. For the CDR3, the DNA is TGCGCCAGCAGCCAAGGACCGGGACAGGGGGAAAAACTGTTTTTT. This encodes CASSQGPGQGEKLFF.

This chain uses TRBV7-9 with TRBJ1-4; D is perhaps TRBD1 (5 bases). Germline V gene sequence: CDR1 SEHNR, CDR2 FQNEAQ (reference sequence). The V end was cut by 5 bases, the J end by 8 bases, with 15 bases between. The CDR3 sequence is 14 residues long. CDR3 sequence reads: CASSTGAVREKLFF. CDR3 in DNA: TGTGCCAGCAGCACTGGGGCAGTTAGGGAAAAACTGTTTTTT. The whole variable domain, filled in from reference TRBV7-9 and TRBJ1-4, reads DTGVSQNPRHKITKRGQNVTFRCDPISEHNRLYWYRQTLGQGPEFLTYFQNEAQLEKSRLLSDRFSAERPKGSFSTLEIQRTEQGDSAMYLCASSTGAVREKLFFGSGTQLSVL.

In its sample, this clonotype was seen many times. The chain has TRBV6-5 and TRBJ2-7, with 10 nucleotides matching TRBD2. There are 15 residues in the CDR3. The J segment lost 2 bases and the V segment lost 0 bases, leaving 1 base of the junction unmatched. The germline V gene encodes CDR1 MNHEY and CDR2 SVGAGI. The DNA for the CDR3 is TGTGCCAGCAGTTACTCACTAGCGGGGCCCTACGAGCAGTACTTC. As protein: CASSYSLAGPYEQYF.

This clonotype was picked up a small number of times. The V call is TRBV6-1, the J call TRBJ2-4, with 7 bases lining up with TRBD1. The germline gives CDR1 MNHNS, CDR2 SASEGT. The length of the CDR3 is 14 residues. The junction had 3 bases not matched to a gene; V was cut back by 7 bases and J by 0 bases. CDR3 residues: CASIWTGAKNIQYF. In DNA, the CDR3 is TGTGCCAGCATCTGGACAGGAGCCAAAAACATTCAGTACTTC.

The table lists this clonotype with a few counts. The gene calls are TRBV5-8 and TRBJ1-5; no reliable D call. V was pared by 1 base and J by 4 bases, with 6 bases between. Germline values: CDR1 SGHTS, CDR2 YDEGEE. The CDR3 has 13 amino acids. The CDR3 region is CASSLKGNQPQHF. CDR3 DNA: TGTGCCAGCAGCTTGAAGGGAAATCAGCCCCAGCATTTT.

The table lists this clonotype with a few counts. This chain connects TRBV9 to TRBJ2-1; 10 bases map to TRBD2. Unmatched junction bases numbered 10, after V lost 3 bases and J lost 10 bases. CDR3 length equals 15 residues. Germline assignment: CDR1 SGDLS and CDR2 YYNGEE. The CDR3 DNA is TGTGCCAGCAGCGCTGGCGGGCCTAGCGGGGGCGAGCAGTTCTTC. It is translated as CASSAGGPSGGEQFF.

There are a few counts of this clonotype. V usage is TRBV20-1 and J usage is TRBJ1-4; D gene uncertain. Germline V gene lookup returns CDR1 DFQATT and CDR2 SNEGSKA (reference sequence). V dropped 5 bases and J dropped 8 bases, with 9 bases sitting between them. This CDR3 region has 11 residues. The CDR3 sequence is CSAWSGEKLFF. CDR3 DNA sequence: TGCAGTGCTTGGTCCGGGGAAAAACTGTTTTTT.

This clonotype was seen at least ten times. The CDR3 reads CAWSVGTGATEAFF. CDR3 bases: TGTGCCTGGAGTGTAGGGACAGGGGCCACTGAAGCTTTCTTT. This chain joins TRBV30 and TRBJ1-1; 10 bases line up with TRBD1. The CDR3 consists of 14 residues. The V segment lost 0 bases and the J segment 4 bases; nucleotides outside the gene matches: 2. Germline assignment: CDR1 GTSNPN and CDR2 SVGIG (reference sequence).

This clonotype was seen repeatedly, ten times or more. V is TRBV5-1 and J is TRBJ2-7; TRBD1 agrees at 10 bases. The J segment lost 3 bases and the V segment lost 3 bases, leaving 3 bases of the junction unmatched. The CDR3 length is 14 residues. The germline V gene encodes CDR1 SGHRS and CDR2 YFSETQ. The CDR3 spells CASSSTGGNYEQYF. The CDR3 DNA reads TGCGCCAGCAGCTCGACAGGGGGCAACTACGAGCAGTACTTC. The full variable domain, completed using reference TRBV5-1 and TRBJ2-7, is KAGVTQTPRYLIKTRGQQVTLSCSPISGHRSVSWYQQTPGQGLQFLFEYFSETQRNKGNFPGRFSGRQFSNSRSEMNVSTLELGDSALYLCASSSTGGNYEQYFGPGTRLTVT.